The 30 T cell receptor beta chains reported below all come from one sample, sequenced in a study of T cells in Graves' hyperthyroidism and ophthalmopathy. It was RNA transcripts that yielded the amplified TCR beta CDR3 regions. RT-PCR in the first round (using the HTBI primer set) targeted the TCR CDR3. From the multiplex PCR reads, TCRdb called clonotypes with MiXCR, one entry per CDR3 protein. The repertoire has around 300,000 distinct CDR3 sequences, approximately 13% of them found once; the top ten carry 7.9%. The specimen was blood. The receptor source for this set is a woman in her forties with Graves' hyperthyroidism.

Worth noting for this clonotype: This may arise from a read error, as a much more abundant clone is one base away. The chain has TRBV2 and TRBJ1-2; D not resolved. The CDR3 extends over 11 amino acids. Trimming took 8 bases from V and 3 from J, leaving 7 bases between them. CDR1 SNHLY and CDR2 FYNNEI come from the germline V gene. For the CDR3, the DNA is TGTGCCAGCTTGCCTGACTATGGCTACACCTTC. This codes for CASLPDYGYTF.

This clonotype was counted at least ten times. The rearrangement links TRBV5-8 to TRBJ1-5; D is unresolved. V shed 0 bases and J shed 11 bases, with 18 bases lying between them. Germline CDR1 reads SGHTS; CDR2 reads YDEGEE. The length of the CDR3 is 15 residues. CDR3: CASSLEDLRARAQHF. CDR3 in DNA: TGTGCCAGCAGCTTGGAAGATCTGAGGGCACGCGCCCAGCATTTT.

This clonotype has at least ten counts. This chain uses TRBV3-1 with TRBJ2-2, with a possible D match to TRBD1 (6 bases). The germline V gene encodes CDR1 LGHDT and CDR2 YNNKEL (reference sequence). The CDR3 length is 14 residues. Trimming took 6 bases from V and 1 from J, leaving 9 bases between them. The CDR3 nucleotides read TGTGCCAGCAGGGGGACATTGAACACCGGGGAGCTGTTTTTT. It encodes CASRGTLNTGELFF.

This clonotype showed up many times. The chain couples TRBV29-1 to TRBJ1-1; D uncertain. Trimming left V 0 bases short and J 2 bases short, with 7 bases between. The CDR3 totals 13 residues. Germline V lookup: CDR1 SQVTM, CDR2 ANQGSEA. In nucleotides, the CDR3 is TGCAGCGTTGAAGAGGGCAGTAACACTGAAGCTTTCTTT. It codes for CSVEEGSNTEAFF.

Points on this clonotype: A read error may be the cause here, since a much bigger clone is one base away. This rearrangement joins TRBV6-2 or TRBV6-3 to TRBJ2-7; weak D call: TRBD1 (6 bases). The germline V and J ends were trimmed by 5 bases and 3 bases, with 20 bases remaining between them. Germline CDR1 reads MNHEY; CDR2 reads SVGEGT. CDR3 length: 16 amino acids. CDR3 DNA: TGTGCCAGCAGTACCCCCTGGAACAGGGACCACTACGAGCAGTACTTC. Translating gives CASSTPWNRDHYEQYF.

Notes on this clonotype: This may be a read error, as it is one base from a much larger clone. This chain links TRBV7-9 with TRBJ2-2; D unclear. Deletions cut 0 bases from V and 7 bases from J, with 6 bases between. CDR3 size: 13 residues. Germline CDR1 and CDR2: SEHNR and FQNEAQ (reference sequence). CDR3 coding DNA: TGTGCCAGCAGCTTAGCTTTCGACGGGGAGCTGTTTTTT. As protein: CASSLAFDGELFF. Using reference TRBV7-9 and TRBJ2-2 for the parts outside the CDR3, the full variable domain is DTGVSQNPRHKITKRGQNVTFRCDPISEHNRLYWYRQTLGQGPEFLTYFQNEAQLEKSRLLSDRFSAERPKGSFSTLEIQRTEQGDSAMYLCASSLAFDGELFFGEGSRLTVL.

The chain has TRBV14 and TRBJ2-1, with 9 positions matching TRBD2. CDR3 length: 17 amino acids. V lost 4 bases, J lost 3 bases, and 10 bases stayed unmatched. CDR1 SGHDN and CDR2 FVKESK come from the germline V gene. Here the CDR3 DNA reads TGTGCCAGCAGCCGCTGGGGGCTAGCGGGAATCTACAATGAGCAGTTCTTC. Its protein product is CASSRWGLAGIYNEQFF.

This clonotype was observed many times. This chain joins TRBV19 and TRBJ1-2; 10 bases map to TRBD1. Trimming took 3 bases from V and 5 from J; bases not matched to a gene: 0. CDR1 is LNHDA and CDR2 is SQIVND in the germline V gene (reference sequence). The CDR3 spans 13 residues. The CDR3 is CASSMDRGYGYTF. The CDR3 DNA reads TGTGCCAGTAGTATGGACAGGGGGTATGGCTACACCTTC.

This clonotype has a count of ten or more. The V call is TRBV28, the J call TRBJ2-5, with D tentatively TRBD1 or TRBD2 (6 bases each). The CDR3 runs to 12 residues. Germline V gene data show CDR1 as MDHEN and CDR2 as SYDVKM. V was shortened by 8 bases and J by 4 bases, with 11 bases between the two germline ends. The CDR3: CASPRGAETQYF. The CDR3 region has the DNA TGTGCCAGCCCTAGGGGGGCAGAGACCCAGTACTTC.

In this sample, this clonotype turned up a few times. The J gene is TRBJ1-2, the V gene TRBV29-1; D remains ambiguous. V was trimmed by 7 bases and J by 0 bases, leaving 18 bases between them. The CDR3 has 15 amino acids. In germline, CDR1 is SQVTM, CDR2 ANQGSEA. CDR3 loop: CSAQTADLANYGYTF. The CDR3 DNA sequence: TGCAGCGCGCAGACGGCGGACTTAGCTAACTATGGCTACACCTTC.

This clonotype was picked up many times. CDR3 nucleotides: TGTGCCAGCAGTAGGGGACAGAACCGAAACTATGGCTACACCTTC. Encoded protein: CASSRGQNRNYGYTF. V gene TRBV6-1 combines with J gene TRBJ1-2, with 7 bases lining up with TRBD1. V was pared by 5 bases and J by 2 bases, with 8 bases of the junction left unmatched. Germline-derived CDR1 and CDR2 are MNHNS and SASEGT. The CDR3 consists of 15 residues.

This clonotype occurred a few times. The rearrangement joins TRBV24-1 to TRBJ2-3; 7 positions agree with TRBD2. The CDR3 length is 14 residues. Trimming at V came to 6 bases and at J to 2 bases, leaving 4 bases not matched to a gene. The germline V gene encodes CDR1 KGHDR and CDR2 SFDVKD. This CDR3 reads CATSPAGNTDTQYF. The CDR3 DNA reads TGTGCCACCAGTCCAGCGGGGAACACAGATACGCAGTATTTT.

In the case of this clonotype: A much larger clone lies a single base off, so this may be a read error. This chain links TRBV19 with TRBJ1-1; possibly TRBD1 for D (5 bases). The CDR3 has 14 amino acids. V gave up 5 bases and J gave up 11 bases, with 21 bases separating them. CDR1 and CDR2 (germline): LNHDA, SQIVND (reference sequence). The CDR3 DNA sequence: TGTGCCAGTAGTGCGGACAAGGTTGTGGGTCTGGCTTTCTTT. Its protein is CASSADKVVGLAFF.

This clonotype was found many times. V usage is TRBV7-8 and J usage is TRBJ2-1; tentatively, D is TRBD2 (5 bases). Trimming removed 2 bases from V and 10 bases from J, with 18 bases in between. This CDR3 comprises 15 residues. From germline, CDR1 is SGHVS and CDR2 FQNEAQ. The CDR3: CASSLTSGFGREQFF. The CDR3 region has the DNA TGTGCCAGCAGCTTAACCAGCGGTTTCGGTAGGGAGCAGTTCTTC. Based on the CDR3 plus reference TRBV7-8 and TRBJ2-1, the full variable domain is GAGVSQSPRYKVAKRGQDVALRCDPISGHVSLFWYQQALGQGPEFLTYFQNEAQLDKSGLPSDRFFAERPEGSVSTLKIQRTQQEDSAVYLCASSLTSGFGREQFFGPGTRLTVL.

To note about this clonotype: A read error may be the cause here, since a much bigger clone is one base away. The chain employs TRBV6-1 and TRBJ2-1; D is possibly TRBD1 or TRBD2 (5 bases each). The CDR3 runs 14 residues. Germline assignment: CDR1 MNHNS and CDR2 SASEGT. In DNA form, the CDR3 reads TGTCCCAGCAGTGATTTATTTGGGGGTGATGAGCAGTTCTTC. Its protein is CPSSDLFGGDEQFF.

The sample holds many counts of this clonotype. The gene calls are TRBV7-2 and TRBJ2-5; 8 bases map to TRBD2. Trimming at V came to 4 bases and at J to 4 bases, leaving 8 bases not matched to a gene. Germline-derived CDR1 and CDR2 are SGHTA and FQGNSA. This CDR3 contains 15 residues. CDR3 coding DNA: TGTGCCAGCAGCTCTGTCGGGGGGGCGGGAGAGACCCAGTACTTC. The encoded protein is CASSSVGGAGETQYF.

This clonotype came up many times. This sequence joins TRBV28 and TRBJ1-3; D not resolved. The CDR3 sequence is 14 residues long. The V and J ends lost 1 base and 3 bases respectively, with 7 bases between them. Germline CDR1 MDHEN, CDR2 SYDVKM. The CDR3 nucleotides read TGTGCCAGCAGTTTATTTGGTGGTGGAAACACCATATATTTT. This codes for CASSLFGGGNTIYF.

At least ten counts were recorded for this clonotype. CDR3 sequence (DNA): TGTGCCAGCAGTTACAGGACAGGGGGCACAGATACGCAGTATTTT. This codes for CASSYRTGGTDTQYF. The rearrangement uses TRBV27 and TRBJ2-3; TRBD1 matches at 9 bases. V lost 4 bases and J lost 1; bases outside the gene matches: 3. The CDR3 sequence is 15 residues long. From germline, CDR1 is MNHEY and CDR2 SMNVEV (reference sequence).

The table lists this clonotype with a few counts. V is TRBV19 and J is TRBJ2-7, with D unresolved. The V gene's germline CDR1 is LNHDA and CDR2 SQIVND (reference sequence). V lost 5 bases and J 5 bases, leaving 7 bases between the germline ends. The CDR3 has 11 residues. The CDR3 DNA reads as TGTGCCAGTAGTCAAGCGAACGAGCAGTACTTC. It specifies CASSQANEQYF.

The rearrangement uses TRBV2 and TRBJ1-5, with 7 nucleotides matching TRBD1. J was trimmed by 3 bases and V by 4 bases; bases with no gene match: 9. This CDR3 contains 16 residues. The germline CDR1 and CDR2 sequences are SNHLY and FYNNEI. The CDR3 protein is CASSATGTALNQPQHF. CDR3 nucleotide sequence: TGTGCCAGCAGTGCTACCGGGACAGCCCTCAATCAGCCCCAGCATTTT. Full variable domain (remainder filled in from reference TRBV2 and TRBJ1-5): EPEVTQTPSHQVTQMGQEVILRCVPISNHLYFYWYRQILGQKVEFLVSFYNNEISEKSEIFDDQFSVERPDGSNFTLKIRSTKLEDSAMYFCASSATGTALNQPQHFGDGTRLSIL.

This clonotype appeared a few times. The chain joins TRBV30 to TRBJ2-3, with 12 bases that match TRBD1. CDR3 size: 15 residues. The germline V gene has CDR1 GTSNPN and CDR2 SVGIG (reference sequence). Unmatched junction bases numbered 9, after V lost 6 bases and J lost 5 bases. The CDR3 reads CACLRDRGREDTQYF. The CDR3 coding sequence is TGTGCCTGTCTCCGGGACAGGGGGCGTGAAGATACGCAGTATTTT.

On this clonotype itself: Since a much larger clone is just one base distant, this may be a read error. The J gene is TRBJ1-4, the V gene TRBV25-1; D might be TRBD1 (5 bases). The germline V gene encodes CDR1 MGHDK and CDR2 SYGVNS. The CDR3 has 15 amino acids. In nucleotides, the CDR3 is TGTGCCGGCAGTGAAGGGACCCGGATTGACGAAAAACTGTTTTTT. Translating gives CAGSEGTRIDEKLFF.

At least ten counts were recorded for this clonotype. The chain recombines TRBV20-1 with TRBJ2-3; 7 nucleotides agree with TRBD2. The J segment lost 4 bases and the V segment lost 0 bases, leaving 4 bases of the junction unmatched. Per germline, CDR1 DFQATT and CDR2 SNEGSKA (reference sequence). The CDR3 contains 14 residues. The CDR3 DNA reads TGCAGTGCTAGAGATCGAGGGAGGGCAGATACGCAGTATTTT. Its protein product is CSARDRGRADTQYF.

This clonotype has at least ten counts. V and J are TRBV12-3 or TRBV12-4 and TRBJ2-5; 7 bases align to TRBD1. This CDR3 spans 16 amino acids. The V gene end was trimmed by 6 bases and the J gene end by 0 bases; junction bases not matched to a gene: 10. CDR3 bases: TGTGCCAGCAGCCCCGAACAGGGGTCGTACCAAGAGACCCAGTACTTC. It yields the protein CASSPEQGSYQETQYF.

The chain carries TRBV9 and TRBJ2-7; 8 nucleotides match TRBD2. Germline V gene lookup returns CDR1 SGDLS and CDR2 YYNGEE. The CDR3 is 15 residues long. Trimming removed 0 bases from V and 3 bases from J; junction bases left unmatched: 5. For the CDR3, the DNA is TGTGCCAGCAGCGTAGGTTCTAGCGGGTTCTACGAGCAGTACTTC. Its translation is CASSVGSSGFYEQYF.

This clonotype was recorded many times. This chain links TRBV28 with TRBJ2-1; 8 positions match TRBD2. Trimming cost V 4 bases and J 5 bases; bases outside gene matches: 10. The CDR3 extends over 16 amino acids. Germline V gene lookup returns CDR1 MDHEN and CDR2 SYDVKM. The CDR3 DNA follows: TGTGCCAGCAGTTCCCCTAAAGCGGGAGCGAACAATGAGCAGTTCTTC. Protein: CASSSPKAGANNEQFF.

This clonotype was detected ten times or more. The gene calls are TRBV9 and TRBJ2-3; possibly TRBD2 for D (6 bases). The CDR3 consists of 17 residues. Per germline, CDR1 SGDLS and CDR2 YYNGEE. Between the trimmed V and J ends, which lost 2 bases and 6 bases, there was a span of 22 bases. The CDR3 sequence: CASSVGGGSSFVDTQYF. CDR3 bases: TGTGCCAGCAGCGTGGGGGGAGGTAGTTCTTTCGTTGATACGCAGTATTTT.

The sample holds many counts of this clonotype. The V and J genes are TRBV11-2 and TRBJ2-3, with D uncertain. Between the trimmed V and J ends, which lost 5 bases and 2 bases, there was a span of 17 bases. This CDR3 is built from 16 residues. Germline loops: CDR1 SGHAT, CDR2 FQNNGV. The CDR3 nucleotides are TGTGCCAGCAGCCCCCTAGAGCCCCCACACACAGATACGCAGTATTTT. The encoded protein is CASSPLEPPHTDTQYF.

The chain joins TRBV6-8 to TRBJ1-3; D gene unclear. The V gene's germline CDR1 is MNHGY and CDR2 SAAAGT. Trimming cost V 2 bases and J 3 bases, with 5 bases left between them. The CDR3 is 13 residues long. CDR3 in amino acids: CASSYAVGNTIYF. Written as DNA, the CDR3 is TGTGCCAGCAGTTACGCCGTTGGAAACACCATATATTTT.

This clonotype occurred many times. V gene TRBV28 combines with J gene TRBJ2-2; D not certain. The CDR3 totals 11 residues. Trimming took 3 bases from V and 8 from J, leaving 4 bases between them. The germline CDR1 and CDR2 sequences are MDHEN and SYDVKM. The CDR3 region is CASSFRGELFF. CDR3 DNA sequence: TGTGCCAGCAGTTTCCGGGGGGAGCTGTTTTTT.